Presented here are 30 T cell receptor beta chains from one specimen sequenced in a study of blood T cell repertoires in COVID-19. Libraries were prepared by immunoSEQ multiplex PCR; TCRdb keeps only in-frame clonotypes and omits some of them. This sample yields some 52,000 clones, of which about nine tenths are seen a single time; 25% to 30% belongs to the top ten. The sample comprised peripheral blood. The receptors originated from a human donor in a cohort sampled during active COVID-19.

This clone was counted only a few times. This sequence joins TRBV5-1 and TRBJ1-1; 11 bases are a match to TRBD1. This CDR3 has 15 residues. V dropped 3 bases and J dropped 11; count of bases not matched to a gene: 12. Germline assignment: CDR1 SGHRS and CDR2 YFSETQ. As DNA, the CDR3 is TGCGCCAGCAGCTCATCCGGGACAGGGGGATTTCGGGCTTTCTTT. Its translation is CASSSSGTGGFRAFF.

The chain couples TRBV25-1 to TRBJ1-1, with TRBD1 matching 8 bases. Germline trimming cut 2 bases from V and 5 bases from J; bases unmatched to any gene: 7. From germline, CDR1 is MGHDK and CDR2 SYGVNS. The CDR3 sequence is 15 residues long. DNA of the CDR3: TGTGCCAGCAGTGAAGCAGGGGGCGCGCATACTGAAGCTTTCTTT. Translated, it gives CASSEAGGAHTEAFF.

The CDR3 DNA follows: TGCGCCAGCAGAGCACTAGCGGGAATCCACAATGAGCAGTTCTTC. Its protein is CASRALAGIHNEQFF. J is TRBJ2-1 and V is TRBV10-1, with 10 bases aligning to TRBD2. CDR3 length: 15 amino acids. V lost 6 bases and J lost 5; bases outside the gene matches: 7. Per germline, CDR1 WNHNN and CDR2 SYGVQD (reference sequence).

This clone was detected only once. The J gene is TRBJ2-5, the V gene TRBV30, with D maybe TRBD1 (6 bases). The CDR3 is 13 amino acids. Trimming took off 0 bases at V and 4 bases at J, with 9 bases between the two ends. CDR1 and CDR2 from the germline V gene are GTSNPN and SVGIG (reference sequence). The CDR3 reads CAWSVQGRETQYF. The CDR3 coding sequence is TGTGCCTGGAGTGTGCAGGGGAGAGAGACCCAGTACTTC.

The J gene is TRBJ2-2, the V gene TRBV10-1; maybe TRBD2 (6 bases). The CDR3 sequence is 13 residues long. With 6 bases removed from V and 4 bases from J, the gap between germline ends came to 9 bases. Per the germline V gene, CDR1 is WNHNN and CDR2 is SYGVQD (reference sequence). CDR3 sequence reads: CASRPGATGELFF. The CDR3 coding sequence is TGCGCCAGCAGACCGGGAGCCACCGGGGAGCTGTTTTTT.

The chain joins TRBV19 to TRBJ1-1; 8 bases agree with TRBD1. The CDR3 runs to 14 residues. Germline lookup yields CDR1 LNHDA and CDR2 SQIVND (reference sequence). J was trimmed by 4 bases and V by 5 bases; bases with no gene match: 6. The CDR3 DNA reads as TGTGCCAGTAGTGGGACAGGTATCAGCACTGAAGCTTTCTTT. It translates to CASSGTGISTEAFF.

The chain recombines TRBV5-4 with TRBJ1-1; 9 bases align to TRBD1. After removal of 4 bases from V and 5 bases from J, the junction contained 12 bases not matched to a gene. Germline CDR1 SGHNT, CDR2 YYREEE (reference sequence). The CDR3 is made up of 16 amino acids. CDR3 region: CASSGGTGIERTEAFF. Written as DNA, the CDR3 is TGTGCCAGCAGCGGAGGGACAGGGATTGAGAGGACTGAAGCTTTCTTT.

The chain couples TRBV7-9 to TRBJ1-2; 9 nucleotides line up with TRBD1. The CDR3 loop spans 15 amino acids. J was trimmed by 7 bases and V by 5 bases; bases with no gene match: 11. The V gene's germline CDR1 is SEHNR and CDR2 FQNEAQ (reference sequence). The CDR3 reads CASSPPATGGVGYTF. For the CDR3, the DNA is TGTGCCAGCAGCCCCCCCGCGACAGGGGGGGTTGGCTACACCTTC.

The rearrangement links TRBV19 to TRBJ1-5; TRBD1 is a possible D gene (6 bases). Germline V gene lookup returns CDR1 LNHDA and CDR2 SQIVND (reference sequence). The CDR3 has 14 amino acids. The V gene lost 4 bases and the J gene lost 6 bases, with 13 bases spanning the gap. Here the CDR3 DNA reads TGTGCCAGTAGTACCCCAGGGGCGGCTCAGCCCCAGCATTTT. It is translated as CASSTPGAAQPQHF.

The rearrangement links TRBV7-3 to TRBJ1-5, with D possibly TRBD1 on 5 matching bases. The CDR3 has 16 residues. Germline V gives CDR1 SGHTA, CDR2 FQGTGA. The ends were cut back, 0 bases at V and 4 bases at J, with 13 bases in the middle. CDR3 sequence (DNA): TGTGCCAGCAGCTTAACCGGCAGGGCTACAAATCAGCCCCAGCATTTT. Its translation: CASSLTGRATNQPQHF.

The chain combines TRBV27 with TRBJ2-6, with D perhaps TRBD2 (6 bases). The CDR3 is made up of 17 amino acids. Germline values: CDR1 MNHEY, CDR2 SMNVEV (reference sequence). Trimming pared 3 bases from V and 2 bases from J, leaving 14 bases between. CDR3 DNA: TGTGCCAGCAGTTTTCGCGGGGCCCCAGCTGGGGCCAACGTCCTGACTTTC. This sequence encodes CASSFRGAPAGANVLTF.

J is TRBJ1-2 and V is TRBV2; D uncertain. CDR1 SNHLY and CDR2 FYNNEI come from the germline V gene. This CDR3 is 12 amino acids long. V lost 8 bases and J 3 bases, leaving 10 bases between the germline ends. The CDR3 protein is CASGGNHYGYTF. CDR3 bases: TGTGCCAGCGGAGGGAACCACTATGGCTACACCTTC.

The rearrangement links TRBV11-2 to TRBJ2-2; D is ambiguous. The ends were cut back, 3 bases at V and 1 base at J, with 12 bases in the middle. This CDR3 is built from 16 residues. Germline V gene sequence: CDR1 SGHAT, CDR2 FQNNGV. The CDR3 is CASSFSSLLNTGELFF. In DNA, the CDR3 is TGTGCCAGCAGCTTTAGTTCCCTTCTGAACACCGGGGAGCTGTTTTTT.

There are a few counts of this clone. The CDR3 region is CASSRTVRTVSYEQYF. The DNA for the CDR3 is TGCGCCAGCAGTAGGACCGTCAGGACAGTCTCCTACGAGCAGTACTTC. V gene TRBV5-1 combines with J gene TRBJ2-7; maybe TRBD1 (6 bases). The CDR3 has 16 residues. Germline V lookup: CDR1 SGHRS, CDR2 YFSETQ. Trimming stripped 5 bases from V and 0 bases from J, with 18 bases between.

This sequence joins TRBV6-1 and TRBJ1-6, with D unresolved. Germline values: CDR1 MNHNS, CDR2 SASEGT. CDR3 length: 14 amino acids. Between the trimmed V and J ends, which lost 1 base and 4 bases, there was a span of 5 bases. Here the CDR3 reads CASSEDRYNSPLHF. CDR3 DNA: TGTGCCAGCAGTGAAGACAGATATAATTCACCCCTCCACTTT.

This clone has only one observation. Here the CDR3 reads CASSYSLGQERYGYTF. CDR3 coding DNA: TGTGCCAGCAGTTACTCATTAGGACAGGAACGGTATGGCTACACCTTC. The chain joins TRBV6-5 to TRBJ1-2, with TRBD1 identical over 7 bases. CDR3 size: 16 residues. From germline, CDR1 is MNHEY and CDR2 SVGAGI. Trimming removed 0 bases from V and 5 bases from J; junction bases left unmatched: 9.

The genes are TRBV6-5 and TRBJ2-7; 8 bases map to TRBD2. This CDR3 contains 14 residues. Trimming took 6 bases from V and 2 from J; bases not matched to a gene: 6. Germline lookup yields CDR1 MNHEY and CDR2 SVGAGI. CDR3 nucleotide sequence: TGTGCCAGCAGCCGCGGGGGGCGCACCTACGAGCAGTACTTC. Amino acids: CASSRGGRTYEQYF.

The DNA of the CDR3 is TGTGCCAGCAGCCTGAAGGGGGGGGCGCATGAAAAACTGTTTTTT. Its translation is CASSLKGGAHEKLFF. The chain recombines TRBV5-5 with TRBJ1-4; a weak D match, TRBD1 (6 bases). Germline CDR1 reads SGHKS; CDR2 reads YYEKEE (reference sequence). This CDR3 comprises 15 residues. V was trimmed by 4 bases and J by 6 bases, leaving 16 bases between them.

The CDR3 sequence: CASSPGLAVETQYF. In nucleotides, the CDR3 is TGCGCCAGCAGCCCGGGGCTAGCGGTGGAGACCCAGTACTTC. The rearrangement uses TRBV5-1 and TRBJ2-5; TRBD2 matches at 7 bases. Per germline, CDR1 SGHRS and CDR2 YFSETQ. The length of the CDR3 is 14 residues. Trimming at V came to 4 bases and at J to 5 bases, leaving 8 bases not matched to a gene.

This clone is a singleton in its sample. The chain joins TRBV29-1 to TRBJ2-3; no clear D gene. V dropped 3 bases and J dropped 1 base, with 11 bases sitting between them. In germline, CDR1 is SQVTM, CDR2 ANQGSEA. This CDR3 contains 14 residues. Here the CDR3 DNA reads TGCAGCGTTGATAATCCCACTGGCACAGATACGCAGTATTTT. Translating gives CSVDNPTGTDTQYF.

The chain couples TRBV12-5 to TRBJ2-5; perhaps TRBD2 as D (5 bases). CDR1 LGHNT and CDR2 FRNRAP come from the germline V gene. Trimming took off 1 base at V and 3 bases at J, with 12 bases between the two ends. CDR3 length: 15 amino acids. The CDR3 sequence is CASGLATPGEETQYF. The CDR3 nucleotides are TGTGCTAGTGGTTTGGCAACCCCCGGGGAAGAGACCCAGTACTTC. The full variable domain, in which reference TRBV12-5 and TRBJ2-5 provide the parts outside the CDR3, is DARVTQTPRHKVTEMGQEVTMRCQPILGHNTVFWYRQTMMQGLELLAYFRNRAPLDDSGMPKDRFSAEMPDATLATLKIQPSEPRDSAVYFCASGLATPGEETQYFGPGTRLLVL.

The chain uses TRBV7-3 and TRBJ1-1; 8 nucleotides align to TRBD1. V dropped 3 bases and J dropped 1; count of bases not matched to a gene: 13. This CDR3 comprises 18 residues. Germline loops: CDR1 SGHTA, CDR2 FQGTGA. The CDR3 loop reads CASSFNRERGQANTEAFF. CDR3 DNA: TGTGCCAGCAGCTTCAACCGGGAGAGGGGACAGGCGAACACTGAAGCTTTCTTT.

This clone showed up just a few times. This chain links TRBV9 with TRBJ2-7, with 7 positions matching TRBD1. After removal of 4 bases from V and 5 bases from J, the junction contained 12 bases not matched to a gene. Germline V lookup: CDR1 SGDLS, CDR2 YYNGEE. This CDR3 comprises 15 residues. CDR3 DNA: TGTGCCAGCAGCCCCCACCCGACAGGGCGCGACGAGCAGTACTTC. It codes for CASSPHPTGRDEQYF.

This chain uses TRBV5-1 with TRBJ1-4; the D is unclear. The CDR3 has 13 amino acids. Trimming shortened V by 7 bases and J by 4 bases, and 11 bases separated the two germline ends. Per germline, CDR1 SGHRS and CDR2 YFSETQ. The DNA for the CDR3 is TGCGCCAGCCGCCAGGTCGGTAATGAAAAACTGTTTTTT. It specifies CASRQVGNEKLFF. Filled out from reference TRBV5-1 and TRBJ1-4, the complete variable domain reads KAGVTQTPRYLIKTRGQQVTLSCSPISGHRSVSWYQQTPGQGLQFLFEYFSETQRNKGNFPGRFSGRQFSNSRSEMNVSTLELGDSALYLCASRQVGNEKLFFGSGTQLSVL.

The chain has TRBV6-5 and TRBJ1-2, with D possibly matching TRBD1 (5 bases). V shed 7 bases and J shed 5 bases, with 14 bases lying between them. Germline assignment: CDR1 MNHEY and CDR2 SVGAGI. CDR3 length: 13 amino acids. CDR3 amino acids: CASTMSQGYGYTF. In DNA form, the CDR3 reads TGTGCCAGCACCATGTCTCAGGGTTATGGCTACACCTTC.

This chain uses TRBV7-3 with TRBJ2-6; perhaps TRBD2 as D (5 bases). V shed 2 bases and J shed 3 bases, with 11 bases lying between them. Germline V gene data show CDR1 as SGHTA and CDR2 as FQGTGA. This CDR3 has 16 residues. The DNA of the CDR3 is TGTGCCAGCAGCTTATACTCGGGAAGTGGGGCCAACGTCCTGACTTTC. Amino acid sequence: CASSLYSGSGANVLTF. The whole variable domain, remainder taken from reference TRBV7-3 and TRBJ2-6, is GAGVSQTPSNKVTEKGKYVELRCDPISGHTALYWYRQSLGQGPEFLIYFQGTGAADDSGLPNDRFFAVRPEGSVSTLKIQRTERGDSAVYLCASSLYSGSGANVLTFGAGSRLTVL.

The genes are TRBV10-3 and TRBJ2-3, with 11 bases fitting TRBD2. V shed 6 bases, J shed 2 bases, and the junction held 7 bases outside the gene matches. The CDR3 totals 16 residues. Per germline, CDR1 ENHRY and CDR2 SYGVKD. CDR3 coding DNA: TGTGCCATCAGAGGATTAGCGGGAGGGCACACAGATACGCAGTATTTT. Its translation is CAIRGLAGGHTDTQYF.

The chain employs TRBV5-1 and TRBJ2-5; D is perhaps TRBD2 (6 bases). CDR1 and CDR2 from the germline V gene are SGHRS and YFSETQ. CDR3 length: 14 amino acids. V dropped 4 bases and J dropped 1 base, with 11 bases sitting between them. The CDR3 is CASSGGTVQETQYF. CDR3 sequence (DNA): TGCGCCAGCAGCGGAGGGACGGTCCAAGAGACCCAGTACTTC. Full variable domain (rest looked up from reference TRBV5-1 and TRBJ2-5): KAGVTQTPRYLIKTRGQQVTLSCSPISGHRSVSWYQQTPGQGLQFLFEYFSETQRNKGNFPGRFSGRQFSNSRSEMNVSTLELGDSALYLCASSGGTVQETQYFGPGTRLLVL.

This chain uses TRBV19 with TRBJ2-7; 7 bases are shared with TRBD1. The CDR3 contains 14 residues. Unmatched junction bases numbered 5, after V lost 6 bases and J lost 0 bases. From germline, CDR1 is LNHDA and CDR2 SQIVND (reference sequence). DNA of the CDR3: TGTGCCAGTAGGCCCCAGGGGGTCTCCTACGAGCAGTACTTC. Translation gives CASRPQGVSYEQYF.

The table lists this clone with a count of one. The CDR3: CASSVNGQYEAFF. As DNA, the CDR3 is TGTGCCAGCTCGGTAAATGGGCAATATGAAGCTTTCTTT. The gene calls are TRBV27 and TRBJ1-1; D gene unclear. V gave up 8 bases and J gave up 7 bases, with 17 bases separating them. CDR1 and CDR2 (germline): MNHEY, SMNVEV (reference sequence). The CDR3 covers 13 residues.